Listed below are T cell receptor beta chains from one sample, sequenced in a study of cytomegalovirus exposure and HLA in healthy donors. TCRdb's table, derived via immunoSEQ multiplex PCR, lists solely in-frame clones and lacks some. The sample includes tens of thousands of clones, over 75% of them seen just once. Material: PBMCs. The receptors shown here come from a male donor in good health and CMV-seropositive. The CDR3 runs from the conserved cysteine through the conserved F or W. Fields, in order: J gene, V gene, D gene, clone size, CDR3 DNA, CDR3 protein. The D gene is left open where the match is weak. Rows may omit the clone size; those that give it use once, few, many or a size class.

J gene: TRBJ2-1
V gene: TRBV14
D gene: TRBD2
clone size: -
CDR3 DNA: TGTGCCAGCCGTCGAACTAGCGGATCATACAATGAGCAGTTCTTC
CDR3 protein: CASRRTSGSYNEQFF

J gene: TRBJ2-5
V gene: TRBV7-9
D gene: TRBD2
clone size: -
CDR3 DNA: TGTGCCAGCAGCTCGAGAACCGAGCGAGCCTGGGGGGGGTGGGAGACCCAGTACTTC
CDR3 protein: CASSSRTERAWGGWETQYF

J gene: TRBJ2-3
V gene: TRBV6-9
D gene: -
clone size: -
CDR3 DNA: TGTGCCAGCAGTTATTCCCTACTAAACACAGATACGCAGTATTTT
CDR3 protein: CASSYSLLNTDTQYF

J gene: TRBJ1-1
V gene: TRBV30
D gene: -
clone size: -
CDR3 DNA: TGTGCCTGGAGTTCATACACTGAAGCTTTCTTT
CDR3 protein: CAWSSYTEAFF

J gene: TRBJ1-5
V gene: TRBV27
D gene: -
clone size: few
CDR3 DNA: TGTGCCAGCGGTGTACAGGGATCGGGGCAGCCCCAGCATTTT
CDR3 protein: CASGVQGSGQPQHF

J gene: TRBJ2-1
V gene: TRBV29-1
D gene: TRBD2
clone size: -
CDR3 DNA: TGCAGCGCCTATCTATTGGGTGGCGGGGGCTCCTACAATGAGCAGTTCTTC
CDR3 protein: CSAYLLGGGGSYNEQFF

J gene: TRBJ1-2
V gene: TRBV5-3
D gene: -
clone size: -
CDR3 DNA: TGTGCCAGAAGCTTGGTGGGCGGGACTTCTAACTATGGCTACACCTTC
CDR3 protein: CARSLVGGTSNYGYTF

J gene: TRBJ2-7
V gene: TRBV5-1
D gene: -
clone size: -
CDR3 DNA: TGCGCCAGCACAGGGAACTCCTACGAGCAGTACTTC
CDR3 protein: CASTGNSYEQYF

J gene: TRBJ1-6
V gene: TRBV7-8
D gene: TRBD1
clone size: -
CDR3 DNA: TGTGCCAGCAGCTTCACAGGGGGCCCAGGAGGAAATAATTCACCCCTCCACTTT
CDR3 protein: CASSFTGGPGGNNSPLHF

J gene: TRBJ2-1
V gene: TRBV6-5
D gene: -
clone size: few
CDR3 DNA: TGTGCCAGCAGACCAGAATTCTCCTACAATGAGCAGTTCTTC
CDR3 protein: CASRPEFSYNEQFF

J gene: TRBJ2-7
V gene: TRBV4-3
D gene: TRBD2
clone size: -
CDR3 DNA: TGCGCCAGCAGCCAAGGAGCGCTAGCGGGAAACTCCTACGAGCAGTACTTC
CDR3 protein: CASSQGALAGNSYEQYF

J gene: TRBJ1-6
V gene: TRBV4-3
D gene: -
clone size: -
CDR3 DNA: TGCGCCAGCAGCCAATTCAGGGATAGTTCACCCCTCCACTTT
CDR3 protein: CASSQFRDSSPLHF

J gene: TRBJ2-5
V gene: TRBV7-2
D gene: -
clone size: -
CDR3 DNA: TGTGCCAGCAGCTTAGTTTATACAGGGAAAGAGACCCAGTACTTC
CDR3 protein: CASSLVYTGKETQYF

J gene: TRBJ2-1
V gene: TRBV7-8
D gene: TRBD2
clone size: -
CDR3 DNA: TGTGCCAGCAGCTCCGGGACTAGCGGGGGGTACAATGAGCAGTTCTTC
CDR3 protein: CASSSGTSGGYNEQFF

J gene: TRBJ2-7
V gene: TRBV5-1
D gene: -
clone size: -
CDR3 DNA: TGCGCCAGCAACTTGGACAGCCAATACGAGCAGTACTTC
CDR3 protein: CASNLDSQYEQYF

J gene: TRBJ1-6
V gene: TRBV4-2
D gene: -
clone size: -
CDR3 DNA: TGTGCCAGCAGCCAAGATCGCCACAGGGAGAGCTCCTATAATTCACCCCTCCACTTT
CDR3 protein: CASSQDRHRESSYNSPLHF